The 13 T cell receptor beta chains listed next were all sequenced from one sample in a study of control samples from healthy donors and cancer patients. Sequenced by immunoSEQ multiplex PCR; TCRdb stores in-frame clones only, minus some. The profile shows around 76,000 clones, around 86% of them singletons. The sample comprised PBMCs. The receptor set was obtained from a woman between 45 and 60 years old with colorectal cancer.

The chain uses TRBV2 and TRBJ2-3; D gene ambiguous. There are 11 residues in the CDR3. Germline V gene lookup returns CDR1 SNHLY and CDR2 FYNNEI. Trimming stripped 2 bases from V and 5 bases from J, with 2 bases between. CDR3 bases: TGTGCCAGCAGTGAAATAGATACGCAGTATTTT. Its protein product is CASSEIDTQYF. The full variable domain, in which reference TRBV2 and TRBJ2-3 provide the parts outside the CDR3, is EPEVTQTPSHQVTQMGQEVILRCVPISNHLYFYWYRQILGQKVEFLVSFYNNEISEKSEIFDDQFSVERPDGSNFTLKIRSTKLEDSAMYFCASSEIDTQYFGPGTRLTVL.

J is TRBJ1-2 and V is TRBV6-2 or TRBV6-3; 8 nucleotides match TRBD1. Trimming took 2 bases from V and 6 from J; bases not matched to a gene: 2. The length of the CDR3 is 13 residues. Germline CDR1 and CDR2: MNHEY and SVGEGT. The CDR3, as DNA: TGTGCCAGCAGTTACCTGACAGGGGATGGCTACACCTTC. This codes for CASSYLTGDGYTF.

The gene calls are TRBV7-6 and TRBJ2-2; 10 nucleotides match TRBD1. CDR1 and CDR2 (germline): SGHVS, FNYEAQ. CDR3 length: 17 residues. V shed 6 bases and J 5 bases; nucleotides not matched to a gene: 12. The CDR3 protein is CASSRSPGQGKTGELFF. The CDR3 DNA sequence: TGTGCCAGCAGTCGGTCCCCGGGACAGGGGAAGACCGGGGAGCTGTTTTTT.

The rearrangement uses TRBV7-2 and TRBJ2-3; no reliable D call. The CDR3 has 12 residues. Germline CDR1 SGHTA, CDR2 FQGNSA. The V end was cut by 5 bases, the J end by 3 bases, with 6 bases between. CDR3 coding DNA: TGTGCCAGCAGCCCCCCTACAGATACGCAGTATTTT. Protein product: CASSPPTDTQYF.

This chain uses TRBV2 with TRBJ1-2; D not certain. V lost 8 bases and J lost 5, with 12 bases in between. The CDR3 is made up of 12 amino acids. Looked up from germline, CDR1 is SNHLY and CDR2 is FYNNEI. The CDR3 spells CASGEGGYGYTF. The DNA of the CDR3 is TGTGCCAGCGGAGAAGGCGGGTATGGCTACACCTTC.

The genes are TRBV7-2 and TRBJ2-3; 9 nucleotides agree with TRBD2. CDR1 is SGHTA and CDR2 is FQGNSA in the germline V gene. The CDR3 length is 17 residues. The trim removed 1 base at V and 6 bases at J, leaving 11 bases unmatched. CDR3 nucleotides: TGTGCCAGCAGCTTAGGGCCTATTAGCGGGGGTTCCGATACGCAGTATTTT. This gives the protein CASSLGPISGGSDTQYF.

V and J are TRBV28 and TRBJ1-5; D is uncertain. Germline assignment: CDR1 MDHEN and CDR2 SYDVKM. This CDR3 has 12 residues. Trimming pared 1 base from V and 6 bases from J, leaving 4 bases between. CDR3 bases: TGTGCCAGCAGTTTATTGGGTCAGCCCCAGCATTTT. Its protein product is CASSLLGQPQHF.

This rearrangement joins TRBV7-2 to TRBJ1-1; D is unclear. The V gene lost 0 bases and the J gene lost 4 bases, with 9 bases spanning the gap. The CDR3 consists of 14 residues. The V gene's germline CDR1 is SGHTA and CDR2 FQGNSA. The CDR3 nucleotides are TGTGCCAGCAGCTTAGCGGGCGGTATCACTGAAGCTTTCTTT. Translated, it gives CASSLAGGITEAFF. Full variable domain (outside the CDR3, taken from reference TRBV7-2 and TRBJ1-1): GAGVSQSPSNKVTEKGKDVELRCDPISGHTALYWYRQSLGQGLEFLIYFQGNSAPDKSGLPSDRFSAERTGGSVSTLTIQRTQQEDSAVYLCASSLAGGITEAFFGQGTRLTVV.

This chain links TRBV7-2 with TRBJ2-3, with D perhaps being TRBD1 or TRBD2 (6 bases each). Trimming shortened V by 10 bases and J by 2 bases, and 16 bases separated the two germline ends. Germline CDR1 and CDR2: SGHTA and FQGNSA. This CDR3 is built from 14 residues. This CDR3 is CAIRSGASTDTQYF. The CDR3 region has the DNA TGTGCCATTAGGTCGGGGGCCTCCACAGATACGCAGTATTTT.

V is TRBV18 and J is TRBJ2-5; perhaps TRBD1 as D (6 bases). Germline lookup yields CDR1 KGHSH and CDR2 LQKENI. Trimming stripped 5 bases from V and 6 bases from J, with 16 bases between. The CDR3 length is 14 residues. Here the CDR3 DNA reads TGTGCCAGCTCAATCGGACAGTCCGGGAAGACCCAGTACTTC. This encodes CASSIGQSGKTQYF.

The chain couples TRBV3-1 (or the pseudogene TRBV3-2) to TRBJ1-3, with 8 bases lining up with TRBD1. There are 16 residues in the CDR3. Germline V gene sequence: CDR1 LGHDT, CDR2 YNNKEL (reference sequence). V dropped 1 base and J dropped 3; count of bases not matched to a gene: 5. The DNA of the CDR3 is TGTGCCAGCAGCCAAGTGTCAGGGGGCAATGGAAACACCATATATTTT. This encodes CASSQVSGGNGNTIYF.

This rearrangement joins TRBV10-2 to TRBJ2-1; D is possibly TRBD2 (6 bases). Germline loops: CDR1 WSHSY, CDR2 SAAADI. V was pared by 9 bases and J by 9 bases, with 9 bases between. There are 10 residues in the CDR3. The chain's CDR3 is CASTGSEQFF. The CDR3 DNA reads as TGCGCCAGTACCGGGAGTGAGCAGTTCTTC.

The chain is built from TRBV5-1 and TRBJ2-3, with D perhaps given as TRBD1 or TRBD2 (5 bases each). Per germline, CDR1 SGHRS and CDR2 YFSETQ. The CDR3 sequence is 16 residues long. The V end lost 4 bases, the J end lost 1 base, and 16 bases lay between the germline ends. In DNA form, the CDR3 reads TGCGCCAGCAGCCCGACCGGGACGGCTCGCACAGATACGCAGTATTTT. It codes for CASSPTGTARTDTQYF. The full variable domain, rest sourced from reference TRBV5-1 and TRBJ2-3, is KAGVTQTPRYLIKTRGQQVTLSCSPISGHRSVSWYQQTPGQGLQFLFEYFSETQRNKGNFPGRFSGRQFSNSRSEMNVSTLELGDSALYLCASSPTGTARTDTQYFGPGTRLTVL.